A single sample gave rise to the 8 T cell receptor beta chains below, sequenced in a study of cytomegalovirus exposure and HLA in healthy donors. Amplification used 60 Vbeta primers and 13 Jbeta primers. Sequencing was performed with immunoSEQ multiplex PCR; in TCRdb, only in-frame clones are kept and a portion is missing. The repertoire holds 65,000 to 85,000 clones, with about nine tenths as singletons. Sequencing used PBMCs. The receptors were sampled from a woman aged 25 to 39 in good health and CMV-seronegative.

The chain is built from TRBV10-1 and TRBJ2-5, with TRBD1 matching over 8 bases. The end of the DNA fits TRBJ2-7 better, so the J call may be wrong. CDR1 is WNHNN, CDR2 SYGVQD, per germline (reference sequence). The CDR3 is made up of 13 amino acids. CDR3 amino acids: CASSESGTGEQYF. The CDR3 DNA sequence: TGCGCCAGCAGTGAGTCAGGGACAGGCGAGCAGTACTTC.

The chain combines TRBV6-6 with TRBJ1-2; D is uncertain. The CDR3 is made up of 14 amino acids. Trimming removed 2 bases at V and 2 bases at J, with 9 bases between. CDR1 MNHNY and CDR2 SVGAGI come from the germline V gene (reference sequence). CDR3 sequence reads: CASSYQDWNYGYTF. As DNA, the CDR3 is TGTGCCAGCAGTTACCAAGACTGGAACTATGGCTACACCTTC.

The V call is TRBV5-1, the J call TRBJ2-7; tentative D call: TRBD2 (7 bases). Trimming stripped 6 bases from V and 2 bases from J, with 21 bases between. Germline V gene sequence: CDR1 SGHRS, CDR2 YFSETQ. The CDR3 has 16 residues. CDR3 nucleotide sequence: TGCGCCAGCAAGAGGGGGGGGGACTTAATTCCCTACGAGCAGTACTTC. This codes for CASKRGGDLIPYEQYF.

As DNA, the CDR3 is TGTGCCAGCAGCCCTAGACAGGGGCGACTCCTTAGGGATACGCAGTATTTT. Protein product: CASSPRQGRLLRDTQYF. This chain uses TRBV7-9 with TRBJ2-3; TRBD1 agrees at 8 bases. Germline values: CDR1 SEHNR, CDR2 FQNEAQ (reference sequence). The J segment lost 6 bases and the V segment lost 5 bases, leaving 16 bases of the junction unmatched. The CDR3 spans 17 residues.

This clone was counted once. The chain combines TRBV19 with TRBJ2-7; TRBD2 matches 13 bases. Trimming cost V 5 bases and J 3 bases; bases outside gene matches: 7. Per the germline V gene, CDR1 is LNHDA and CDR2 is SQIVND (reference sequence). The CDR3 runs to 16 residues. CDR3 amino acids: CASSQTGLAGDYEQYF. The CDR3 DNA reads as TGTGCCAGTAGTCAAACCGGACTAGCGGGAGACTACGAGCAGTACTTC.

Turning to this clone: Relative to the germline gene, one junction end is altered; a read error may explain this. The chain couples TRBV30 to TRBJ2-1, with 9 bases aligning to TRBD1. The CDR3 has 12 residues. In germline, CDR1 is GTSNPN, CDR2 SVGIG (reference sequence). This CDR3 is CAWKWTGASSVF. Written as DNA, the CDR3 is TGTGCCTGGAAATGGACAGGGGCGAGCTCAGTCTTC.

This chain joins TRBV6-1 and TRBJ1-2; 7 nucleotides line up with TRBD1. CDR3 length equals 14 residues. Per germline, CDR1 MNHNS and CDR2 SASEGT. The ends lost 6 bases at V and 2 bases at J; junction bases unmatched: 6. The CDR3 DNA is TGTGCCAGCAGGACCGGGACAGTAAACTATGGCTACACCTTC. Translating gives CASRTGTVNYGYTF.

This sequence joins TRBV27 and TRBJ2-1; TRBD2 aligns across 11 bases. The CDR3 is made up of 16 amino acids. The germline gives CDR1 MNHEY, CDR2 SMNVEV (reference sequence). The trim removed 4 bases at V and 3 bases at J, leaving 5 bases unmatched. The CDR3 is CASSSGGLADYNEQFF. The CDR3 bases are TGTGCCAGCAGTTCCGGGGGACTAGCGGACTACAATGAGCAGTTCTTC.